Detailed here is one T cell receptor beta chain. Healthy donors were controls matched for age and sex. TEMRA cells were enriched by FACS, and CD4+ and CD8+ T cells were negatively isolated. The CDR3 has 15 residues. CDR1 is DFQATT, CDR2 SNEGSKA, per germline (reference sequence). Losses at the gene ends were 1 base for V and 7 bases for J; bases not matched to a gene: 6. The sample is drawn from a study of CD8 T cells in Susac syndrome. The authors reverse transcribed 0.5 to 1 ug RNA with random hexamers. An immunoSEQ multiplex PCR amplified TCR beta CDR3 over 54 Vbeta and 13 Jbeta. Via MiXCR, TCRdb re-called the immunoSEQ multiplex PCR reads, giving one row per CDR3 protein. The sample lists about 130,000 distinct CDR3 sequences, about 95% occurring once.

This receptor was identified in a human donor in good health. Sample: CD4+ T cells from PBMCs. The chain employs TRBV20-1 and TRBJ1-4; 10 bases align to TRBD1. CDR3 nucleotide sequence: TGCAGTGCTAGAGGGTTGGACAGGGGGAGTGAAAAACTGTTTTTT. This gives the protein CSARGLDRGSEKLFF.